The present T cell receptor beta chain was sequenced within a study of type 1 regulatory T cells. Study information: T-allo10 is an in vitro-generated, Tr1-enriched CD4 T cell product specific for alloantigen. Whole-study findings and limits: Type 1 regulatory T cells had a more restricted TCR repertoire than non-type 1 regulatory T cells.

This clonotype was recorded many times. What it recognizes is unknown. The germline V and J ends were trimmed by 1 base and 0 bases, with 8 bases remaining between them. Germline lookup yields CDR1 SGHRS and CDR2 YFSETQ. This CDR3 region has 15 residues. TCRdb ran MiXCR on the reads and lists one entry per CDR3 protein. The repertoire holds 70,000 or so distinct CDR3 sequences, with roughly 20% as singletons. The TCR was taken from a human donor in good health. The chain is built from TRBV5-1 and TRBJ2-1, with D tentatively TRBD1 (5 bases). The sample comprised cultured type 1 regulatory T (Tr1) cells, either the whole culture or a sorted fraction (not recorded which). The DNA of the CDR3 is TGCGCCAGCAGCTTGTTACAGGACTCCTACAATGAGCAGTTCTTC. It codes for CASSLLQDSYNEQFF. Full variable domain (missing parts from reference TRBV5-1 and TRBJ2-1): KAGVTQTPRYLIKTRGQQVTLSCSPISGHRSVSWYQQTPGQGLQFLFEYFSETQRNKGNFPGRFSGRQFSNSRSEMNVSTLELGDSALYLCASSLLQDSYNEQFFGPGTRLTVL.